These 2 T cell receptor beta chains were sequenced from one sample in a study of OX40 agonist ivuxolimab in advanced cancers. The table came from immunoSEQ multiplex PCR; TCRdb's copy has only in-frame clones and leaves some out. Found here are roughly 100,000 clones, 84% of them singletons; the top ten hold roughly 5.8%. The source was CD4+ or CD8+ T cells sorted from blood, collected in a trial of the OX40 agonist ivuxolimab. These receptor sequences come from an adult with an advanced solid tumor such as melanoma, head and neck, liver or kidney cancer.

The chain employs TRBV7-9 and TRBJ2-5; D perhaps matches TRBD2 (5 bases). TRBJ2-7 matches the DNA end more closely, so the J call is doubtful. This CDR3 has 13 residues. In germline, CDR1 is SEHNR, CDR2 FQNEAQ (reference sequence). The CDR3 coding sequence is TGTGCCAGCAGCACCCTGGCGGGTTACGAGCAGTACTTC. Translating it yields CASSTLAGYEQYF.

This clone is a singleton in its sample. The rearrangement joins TRBV5-1 to TRBJ2-3, with D unresolved. Trimming pared 0 bases from V and 0 bases from J, leaving 11 bases between. CDR1 is SGHRS, CDR2 YFSETQ, per germline. CDR3 length equals 16 residues. The CDR3 DNA sequence: TGCGCCAGCAGCTTGGGAGGAGCCTCTAGCACAGATACGCAGTATTTT. This gives the protein CASSLGGASSTDTQYF.